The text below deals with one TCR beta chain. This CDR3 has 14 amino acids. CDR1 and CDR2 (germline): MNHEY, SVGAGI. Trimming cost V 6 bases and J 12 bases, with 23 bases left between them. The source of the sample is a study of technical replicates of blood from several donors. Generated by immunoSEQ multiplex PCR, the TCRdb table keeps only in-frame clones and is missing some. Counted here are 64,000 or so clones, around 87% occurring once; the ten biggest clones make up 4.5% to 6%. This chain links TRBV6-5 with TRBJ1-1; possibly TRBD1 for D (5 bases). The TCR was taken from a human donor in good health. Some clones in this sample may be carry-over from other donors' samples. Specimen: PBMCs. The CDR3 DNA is TGTGCCAGCAGAGGGTGGCAGGGCCCTTCTGAGACTTTCTTT. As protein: CASRGWQGPSETFF.